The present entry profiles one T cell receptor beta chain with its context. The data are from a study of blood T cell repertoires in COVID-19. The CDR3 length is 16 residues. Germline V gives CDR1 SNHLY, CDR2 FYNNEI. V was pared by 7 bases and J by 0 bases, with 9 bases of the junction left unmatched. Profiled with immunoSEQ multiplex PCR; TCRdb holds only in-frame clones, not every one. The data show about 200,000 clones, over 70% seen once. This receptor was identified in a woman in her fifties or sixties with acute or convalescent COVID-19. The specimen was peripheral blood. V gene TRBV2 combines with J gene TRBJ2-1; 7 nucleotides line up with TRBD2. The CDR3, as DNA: TGTGCCAGCATCGCGGGAGTTCTCGGCTCCTACAATGAGCAGTTCTTC. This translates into CASIAGVLGSYNEQFF. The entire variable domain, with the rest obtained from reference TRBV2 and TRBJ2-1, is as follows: EPEVTQTPSHQVTQMGQEVILRCVPISNHLYFYWYRQILGQKVEFLVSFYNNEISEKSEIFDDQFSVERPDGSNFTLKIRSTKLEDSAMYFCASIAGVLGSYNEQFFGPGTRLTVL.